This entry concerns a single T cell receptor beta chain. This specimen comes from a study of CD8 T cell repertoires and HIV-1 epitope variants. TCRdb's copy holds only in-frame clones and misses some; the assay was immunoSEQ multiplex PCR. There are approximately 90,000 clones in the sample; 74% occur only once, and roughly 26% lies in the top ten. This receptor was taken from a male donor with HIV. Specimen: uncultured baseline CD8+ T cells from peripheral blood mononuclear cells (PBMCs).

The chain's CDR3 is CASGRGQGYPGGELFF. CDR3 nucleotide sequence: TGTGCCAGCGGACGGGGACAGGGGTACCCTGGCGGGGAGCTGTTTTTT. The J gene is TRBJ2-2, the V gene TRBV28; 10 bases fit TRBD1. CDR3 length: 16 residues. With 8 bases clipped from V and 7 bases from J, the junction kept 13 bases outside the gene matches. Looked up from germline, CDR1 is MDHEN and CDR2 is SYDVKM. The entire variable domain, with the rest obtained from reference TRBV28 and TRBJ2-2, is as follows: DVKVTQSSRYLVKRTGEKVFLECVQDMDHENMFWYRQDPGLGLRLIYFSYDVKMKEKGDIPEGYSVSREKKERFSLILESASTNQTSMYLCASGRGQGYPGGELFFGEGSRLTVL.